Presented here are 20 T cell receptor beta chains from one specimen sequenced in a study of T cells in Graves' hyperthyroidism and ophthalmopathy. Using RNA transcripts as the source, TCR beta CDR3 regions were amplified. HTBI primers were the set used in a first-round RT-PCR of the TCR CDR3. In TCRdb, the multiplex PCR reads were re-called with MiXCR into one record per CDR3 protein. The table records fewer than 350,000 distinct CDR3 sequences, roughly 15% of them present only once. What was sequenced was blood. All receptors come from a woman aged 45-60 years with Graves' hyperthyroidism that later progressed to Graves' ophthalmopathy.

This clonotype was seen a handful of times. The chain has TRBV5-1 and TRBJ1-5; maybe TRBD1 (5 bases). V gave up 4 bases and J gave up 4 bases, with 12 bases separating them. Germline V gene data show CDR1 as SGHRS and CDR2 as YFSETQ. CDR3 length: 14 amino acids. The CDR3: CASSPGTLNQPQHF. The CDR3 DNA is TGCGCCAGCAGCCCCGGGACCCTAAATCAGCCCCAGCATTTT.

This clonotype was recorded at least ten times. CDR3 bases: TGTGCCAGCTCACGAGAGACAGGGACGAACACTGAAGCTTTCTTT. This sequence encodes CASSRETGTNTEAFF. This sequence joins TRBV18 and TRBJ1-1, with 7 bases lining up with TRBD1. CDR3 length equals 15 residues. The germline V gene encodes CDR1 KGHSH and CDR2 LQKENI. V shed 4 bases and J 1 base; nucleotides not matched to a gene: 6.

V gene TRBV25-1 combines with J gene TRBJ1-6; weak D call: TRBD1 (5 bases). The CDR3 is made up of 12 amino acids. V shed 8 bases and J shed 15 bases, with 17 bases lying between them. CDR1 and CDR2 from the germline V gene are MGHDK and SYGVNS. CDR3 nucleotide sequence: TGTGCCAGCGAGGCGCGGGGGGAACTCCTCCACTTT. Residues: CASEARGELLHF.

This clonotype was counted at least ten times. V is TRBV2 and J is TRBJ1-1, with 7 bases aligning to TRBD1. The ends lost 6 bases at V and 5 bases at J; junction bases unmatched: 12. CDR1 is SNHLY, CDR2 FYNNEI, per germline. This CDR3 has 15 amino acids. For the CDR3, the DNA is TGTGCCAGCAGCGACAGGGTCGGCTTGGGGACTGAAGCTTTCTTT. Translating it yields CASSDRVGLGTEAFF.

The chain combines TRBV5-5 with TRBJ2-7, with D hard to call. CDR1 is SGHKS and CDR2 is YYEKEE in the germline V gene (reference sequence). Trimming shortened V by 1 base and J by 1 base, and 6 bases separated the two germline ends. CDR3 size: 13 residues. DNA of the CDR3: TGTGCCAGCAGCTTGATAGGGTCCTACGAGCAGTACTTC. It yields the protein CASSLIGSYEQYF.

This clonotype was detected ten times or more. The V and J genes are TRBV6-1 and TRBJ1-5; D remains unclear. The V and J ends lost 1 base and 0 bases respectively, with 7 bases between them. The CDR3 is 15 residues long. From germline, CDR1 is MNHNS and CDR2 SASEGT. The CDR3 reads CASSEDSNSNQPQHF. The CDR3, as DNA: TGTGCCAGCAGTGAAGACAGTAATAGCAATCAGCCCCAGCATTTT.

This clonotype was observed at least ten times. The CDR3: CASSPPSGLGEQYF. The CDR3 DNA sequence: TGTGCCAGCTCACCACCGTCGGGTCTAGGCGAGCAGTACTTC. The chain joins TRBV18 to TRBJ2-7; no firm D call. Germline lookup yields CDR1 KGHSH and CDR2 LQKENI. With 0 bases removed from V and 6 bases from J, the gap between germline ends came to 12 bases. The CDR3 consists of 14 residues.

This clonotype was seen repeatedly, ten times or more. CDR3 sequence: CASSWRTYSGANVLTF. For the CDR3, the DNA is TGTGCCAGCAGTTGGCGGACGTACTCTGGGGCCAACGTCCTGACTTTC. The chain joins TRBV2 to TRBJ2-6; D not certain. Trimming removed 5 bases from V and 0 bases from J, with 11 bases in between. The CDR3 contains 16 residues. Germline V gene lookup returns CDR1 SNHLY and CDR2 FYNNEI.

With respect to this clonotype: This may be a read error: a much more frequent sequence differs by one nucleotide. This chain links TRBV29-1 with TRBJ1-1; D is uncertain. This CDR3 has 13 amino acids. Per the germline V gene, CDR1 is SQVTM and CDR2 is ANQGSEA. V dropped 1 base and J dropped 0 bases, with 6 bases sitting between them. CDR3 coding DNA: TGCAGCGTTGAAGGGCAGATGAACACTGAAGCTTTCTTT. It codes for CSVEGQMNTEAFF.

The sample holds a few counts of this clonotype. The chain carries TRBV11-2 and TRBJ1-2; unclear D gene. Germline lookup yields CDR1 SGHAT and CDR2 FQNNGV. The V gene lost 5 bases and the J gene lost 8 bases, with 15 bases spanning the gap. This CDR3 has 13 residues. The CDR3 nucleotides are TGTGCCAGCAGCCTCTCGGAGTTGGAAGGCTACACCTTC. This translates into CASSLSELEGYTF.

A word on this clonotype: This may be a read error, as it is one base from a much larger clone. The chain is built from TRBV20-1 and TRBJ2-5, with TRBD1 as a possible D gene (6 bases). The CDR3 has 13 residues. Germline CDR1 DFQATT, CDR2 SNEGSKA (reference sequence). Trimming left V 2 bases short and J 5 bases short, with 12 bases between. Here the CDR3 DNA reads TGCAGTGCTAGATGGGGGCCGCGGGAGACCCAGTACTTC. Protein: CSARWGPRETQYF.

The gene calls are TRBV28 and TRBJ2-1, with TRBD1 matching over 11 bases. Germline CDR1 reads MDHEN; CDR2 reads SYDVKM. J gave up 4 bases and V 5 bases, and 13 bases lay outside the gene matches. The CDR3 spans 18 residues. The CDR3 loop is CASSPTWTGGPPYNEQFF. For the CDR3, the DNA is TGTGCCAGCAGTCCAACCTGGACAGGGGGCCCCCCGTACAATGAGCAGTTCTTC.

The gene calls are TRBV5-1 and TRBJ2-7, with 9 bases lining up with TRBD1. This CDR3 contains 17 residues. The V and J ends lost 2 bases and 2 bases, in that order; junction bases with no gene match: 11. Germline loops: CDR1 SGHRS, CDR2 YFSETQ. The CDR3 bases are TGCGCCAGCAGCTTAGGGAGCGGCGGGACAGGGCCCTACGAGCAGTACTTC. Encoded protein: CASSLGSGGTGPYEQYF.

This clonotype was recorded many times. The chain joins TRBV3-1 to TRBJ1-5; D is undetermined. With 2 bases removed from V and 3 bases from J, the gap between germline ends came to 5 bases. The CDR3 loop spans 13 amino acids. Germline V gene sequence: CDR1 LGHDT, CDR2 YNNKEL (reference sequence). Written as DNA, the CDR3 is TGTGCCAGCAGCCAACAGGTCAATCAGCCCCAGCATTTT. Protein: CASSQQVNQPQHF.

This clonotype has at least ten counts. The chain recombines TRBV20-1 with TRBJ2-2, with no clear D. V was shortened by 5 bases and J by 0 bases, with 10 bases between the two germline ends. The CDR3 covers 14 residues. In germline, CDR1 is DFQATT, CDR2 SNEGSKA (reference sequence). The DNA of the CDR3 is TGCAGTGCTTCCCTCGCGGCGAACACCGGGGAGCTGTTTTTT. Translating it yields CSASLAANTGELFF.

About this clonotype itself: A much larger clone lies a single base off, so this may be a read error. The chain links TRBV7-3 to TRBJ2-1; 14 positions match TRBD2. CDR3 length equals 19 residues. Unmatched junction bases numbered 14, after V lost 5 bases and J lost 5 bases. Germline V lookup: CDR1 SGHTA, CDR2 FQGTGA. The CDR3 DNA follows: TGTGCCAGCAGCCCCCTCCTCGGGACTAGCGGGAGCCTTAACAATGAGCAGTTCTTC. Protein: CASSPLLGTSGSLNNEQFF.

This clonotype has a count of ten or more. The chain recombines TRBV6-6 with TRBJ2-1, with TRBD2 identical over 7 bases. Germline V lookup: CDR1 MNHNY, CDR2 SVGAGI (reference sequence). V was clipped by 2 bases and J by 5 bases; unmatched bases: 3. The CDR3 covers 14 residues. CDR3 nucleotides: TGTGCCAGCAGTTACCCCGGGGGGAACAATGAGCAGTTCTTC. It is translated as CASSYPGGNNEQFF.

In this sample, this clonotype turned up many times. The chain links TRBV28 to TRBJ1-1; TRBD1 agrees at 7 bases. V was clipped by 5 bases and J by 0 bases; unmatched bases: 6. This CDR3 spans 15 amino acids. Germline CDR1 and CDR2: MDHEN and SYDVKM. The chain's CDR3 is CASSSSGTVNTEAFF. CDR3 DNA: TGTGCCAGCAGTAGCTCCGGGACAGTGAACACTGAAGCTTTCTTT.

There are many counts of this clonotype. Relative to the germline gene, one junction end is altered; a read error may explain this. The rearrangement uses TRBV5-1 and TRBJ2-5; D uncertain. The CDR3 sequence is 11 residues long. The germline gives CDR1 SGHRS, CDR2 YFSETQ. Written as DNA, the CDR3 is TGTGCCAGCAGTTTCCAAGAGACCCAGTACTTC. It translates to CASSFQETQYF.

This clonotype was seen only a few times. The chain links TRBV27 to TRBJ2-7, with 8 bases lining up with TRBD2. Germline CDR1 is MNHEY and CDR2 is SMNVEV (reference sequence). This CDR3 comprises 15 residues. V shed 6 bases and J 1 base; nucleotides not matched to a gene: 8. CDR3 loop: CASSPNGGRSYEQYF. CDR3 sequence (DNA): TGTGCCAGCAGCCCCAATGGCGGGAGGTCCTACGAGCAGTACTTC.